This TCR beta chain was obtained from a study of blood T cell repertoires in COVID-19. Study background: Nucleic acid was either cDNA or gDNA, and it came from T cells, B-cell-depleted T cells, or PBMCs.

Under the authors' procedure: Cell counts per sample came from amplifying reference gene primers. Assay: immunoSEQ multiplex PCR; the TCRdb copy retains only in-frame clones and omits some. V, J and clone size reflect that table, while D and trimming were determined from the DNA. The table lists roughly 440,000 clones, approximately 90% of them singletons. Germline lookup yields CDR1 SGHTA and CDR2 FQGTGA. V was shortened by 3 bases and J by 4 bases, with 12 bases between the two germline ends. CDR3 length equals 14 residues. Those enrolled in Seattle joined during active infection and were followed longitudinally afterward.

J is TRBJ1-1 and V is TRBV7-3, with TRBD1 as a possible D gene (5 bases). This sequence was found in a woman between 45 and 65 years old with COVID-19, enrolled during active disease. Sequenced material: peripheral blood. CDR3 sequence reads: CASSLLGLGTEAFF. The CDR3 nucleotides are TGTGCCAGCAGCTTGTTGGGACTGGGCACTGAAGCTTTCTTT. The full variable domain, rest sourced from reference TRBV7-3 and TRBJ1-1, is GAGVSQTPSNKVTEKGKYVELRCDPISGHTALYWYRQSLGQGPEFLIYFQGTGAADDSGLPNDRFFAVRPEGSVSTLKIQRTERGDSAVYLCASSLLGLGTEAFFGQGTRLTVV.